A selection of T cell receptor beta chains follows, all from one sample in a study of blood T cell repertoires in COVID-19. The method was immunoSEQ multiplex PCR; TCRdb's version includes in-frame clones alone and lacks a portion of them. The table records roughly 70,000 clones, over 70% of them present only once. What was sequenced was peripheral blood. The receptors come from a man aged 55 to 69 with acute or convalescent COVID-19. Both conserved end residues are part of each CDR3. Each record gives: D gene, J gene, clone size, V gene, CDR3 DNA, CDR3 protein. D genes are given only for firm matches. Rows give clone size only sometimes, using once, few, many, or a class for an expanded clone.

D: -
J: TRBJ2-2
size: -
V: TRBV9
DNA: TGTGCCAGCAGCATCTATACCGGGGAGCTGTTTTTT
CDR3: CASSIYTGELFF

D: TRBD1
J: TRBJ2-2
size: -
V: TRBV11-3
DNA: TGTGCCAGCAGCAGCACAGGGGGCGGGGAGCTGTTTTTT
CDR3: CASSSTGGGELFF

D: TRBD2
J: TRBJ2-3
size: -
V: TRBV19
DNA: TGTGCCAGTAGTCGGACTAGCGGGAGTGTCACAGATACGCAGTATTTT
CDR3: CASSRTSGSVTDTQYF

D: TRBD1
J: TRBJ2-1
size: -
V: TRBV6-5
DNA: TGTGCCAGCAGTCCGGTGACAGGGGGAACGGATGAGCAGTTCTTC
CDR3: CASSPVTGGTDEQFF

D: -
J: TRBJ2-6
size: -
V: TRBV27
DNA: TGTGCCTCCACAGTCAGCTCTGGGGCCAACGTCCTGACTTTC
CDR3: CASTVSSGANVLTF

D: -
J: TRBJ1-5
size: -
V: TRBV30
DNA: TGTGCCTGGAGTGGCGGCAGGGCAAATCAGCCCCAGCATTTT
CDR3: CAWSGGRANQPQHF

D: -
J: TRBJ1-3
size: -
V: TRBV19
DNA: TGTGCCAGTACCCATCAGGGGTTCGCCGGAAACACCATATATTTT
CDR3: CASTHQGFAGNTIYF

D: TRBD2
J: TRBJ2-1
size: -
V: TRBV3-1/TRBV3-2
DNA: TGTGCCAGCAGCTCCCTCCAGCGGGGGGGCAGGAATGAGCAGTTCTTC
CDR3: CASSSLQRGGRNEQFF

D: TRBD2
J: TRBJ2-7
size: -
V: TRBV24-1
DNA: TGTGCCACCAGTCGAACGGGAGGGCCCGGCGAGCAGTACTTC
CDR3: CATSRTGGPGEQYF

D: TRBD2
J: TRBJ2-6
size: -
V: TRBV11-2
DNA: TGTGCCAGCAGCCTCTGGACTAGCGGGGGTTCTGGGGCCAACGTCCTGACTTTC
CDR3: CASSLWTSGGSGANVLTF

D: TRBD1
J: TRBJ2-3
size: -
V: TRBV10-3
DNA: TGTGCCATCAGTGAAGGATTACTCGGACAGGGTGCCGCAGATACGCAGTATTTT
CDR3: CAISEGLLGQGAADTQYF

D: -
J: TRBJ1-1
size: once
V: TRBV27
DNA: TGTGCCAGCAGTTTGTACACAGGGTCCACTCATGAAGCTTTCTTT
CDR3: CASSLYTGSTHEAFF

D: TRBD1
J: TRBJ1-5
size: -
V: TRBV19
DNA: TGTGCCAGCGCTACCGGGACAGCCTCCAATCAGCCCCAGCATTTT
CDR3: CASATGTASNQPQHF

D: -
J: TRBJ2-3
size: once
V: TRBV7-3
DNA: TGTGCCAGCAGCGCTGGTGTCGGGGGAAAGTCCACAGATACGCAGTATTTT
CDR3: CASSAGVGGKSTDTQYF

D: -
J: TRBJ2-3
size: once
V: TRBV5-4
DNA: TGTGCCAGCAGCTTGGCCGTTTTGAGCGGCACAGATACGCAGTATTTT
CDR3: CASSLAVLSGTDTQYF

D: -
J: TRBJ2-3
size: once
V: TRBV20-1
DNA: TGCAGTGCTAGAGATGGCCCCATCCAGTATTTT
CDR3: CSARDGPIQYF

D: TRBD2
J: TRBJ2-7
size: once
V: TRBV6-5
DNA: TGTGCCAGCAGTCAGCGACTAGCGGGAGGTTACGAGCAGTACTTC
CDR3: CASSQRLAGGYEQYF

D: -
J: TRBJ2-7
size: -
V: TRBV5-1
DNA: TGCGCCAGCAGCTTGGGGGGGCGGGAGTCCTACGAGCAGTACTTC
CDR3: CASSLGGRESYEQYF

D: -
J: TRBJ2-1
size: -
V: TRBV11-1
DNA: TGTGCCAGCAGCTTACTCAGTCTTTTTGATGAGCAGTTCTTC
CDR3: CASSLLSLFDEQFF

D: -
J: TRBJ1-2
size: -
V: TRBV9
DNA: TGTGCCAGCAGCGTCACAGGGAACTATGGCTACACCTTC
CDR3: CASSVTGNYGYTF

D: TRBD1
J: TRBJ2-4
size: few
V: TRBV2
DNA: TGTGCCAGCAGTGACCCGACAGGGGCAGGGGCCAAAAACATTCAGTACTTC
CDR3: CASSDPTGAGAKNIQYF

D: -
J: TRBJ1-3
size: -
V: TRBV6-5
DNA: TGTGCCAGCACTACCGGCGGGGACTGGGGAAACACCATATATTTT
CDR3: CASTTGGDWGNTIYF

D: -
J: TRBJ1-1
size: -
V: TRBV4-2
DNA: TGTGCCAGCAGCCAATGGGCCGGCATGAACACTGAAGCTTTCTTT
CDR3: CASSQWAGMNTEAFF

D: TRBD2
J: TRBJ2-2
size: once
V: TRBV4-1
DNA: TGCGCCAGCAGCCCGAGCCTGTTAGCGGGAGAGGGCACCGGGGAGCTGTTTTTT
CDR3: CASSPSLLAGEGTGELFF

D: TRBD1
J: TRBJ2-1
size: few
V: TRBV11-3
DNA: TGTGCCAGCAGCGCGGGACAGGTGAGCTCCTACAATGAGCAGTTCTTC
CDR3: CASSAGQVSSYNEQFF

D: TRBD1
J: TRBJ1-5
size: once
V: TRBV27
DNA: TGTGCCAGCAGTCCGCAGGGGGCGAGCAATCAGCCCCAGCATTTT
CDR3: CASSPQGASNQPQHF

D: TRBD1
J: TRBJ2-4
size: -
V: TRBV5-4
DNA: TGTGCCAGCAGCTGGAGGGACAGGGGGCAAAACATTCAGTACTTC
CDR3: CASSWRDRGQNIQYF

D: -
J: TRBJ1-1
size: -
V: TRBV5-5
DNA: TGTGCCAGCAGCTCGGGACTCGATAACGCTGAAGCTTTCTTT
CDR3: CASSSGLDNAEAFF

D: TRBD2
J: TRBJ2-1
size: -
V: TRBV23-1
DNA: TGCGCCAGCAGTCAACCTGGCGGGGGGGGGAATGAGCAGTTCTTC
CDR3: CASSQPGGGGNEQFF

D: TRBD1
J: TRBJ2-1
size: -
V: TRBV2
DNA: TGTGCCAGCAGTTTCCAGACCTCCGGACAGGGGGACAATGAGCAGTTCTTC
CDR3: CASSFQTSGQGDNEQFF

D: -
J: TRBJ2-7
size: few
V: TRBV28
DNA: TGTGCCAGCGGACAGCTCGTCTCCTACGAGCAGTACTTC
CDR3: CASGQLVSYEQYF

D: -
J: TRBJ2-4
size: -
V: TRBV14
DNA: TGTGCCAGCAGCCCTACAGGGAGGGGAAACATTCAGTACTTC
CDR3: CASSPTGRGNIQYF

D: -
J: TRBJ2-2
size: -
V: TRBV11-3
DNA: TGTGCCAGCAGTACTACGAGGGGGATAGATGCGAACACCGGGGAGCTGTTTTTT
CDR3: CASSTTRGIDANTGELFF

D: -
J: TRBJ2-1
size: -
V: TRBV24-1
DNA: TGTGCCACCAGTGGTGAATACGGCTCCTACAATGAGCAGTTCTTC
CDR3: CATSGEYGSYNEQFF

D: -
J: TRBJ2-5
size: -
V: TRBV6-6
DNA: TGTGCCAGCAGTCTCGCGGTTCGGGAGACCCAGTACTTC
CDR3: CASSLAVRETQYF

D: TRBD1
J: TRBJ2-1
size: -
V: TRBV6-5
DNA: TGTGCCAGCAGTTACGGGACAGATTACAATGAGCAGTTCTTC
CDR3: CASSYGTDYNEQFF

D: TRBD1
J: TRBJ2-7
size: -
V: TRBV7-2
DNA: TGTGCCAGCAGCGACGATACAGGGGGTTACGAGCAGTACTTC
CDR3: CASSDDTGGYEQYF

D: -
J: TRBJ2-1
size: -
V: TRBV4-2
DNA: TGTGCCAGCAGCCAGGGGACTGAGTCTTCCGGTGAGCAGTTCTTC
CDR3: CASSQGTESSGEQFF

D: -
J: TRBJ2-2
size: -
V: TRBV24-1
DNA: TGTGCCACCAGCAGGAACACCGGGGAGCTGTTTTTT
CDR3: CATSRNTGELFF

D: -
J: TRBJ2-2
size: -
V: TRBV14
DNA: TGTGCCAGCAGCCTTGGGACATACACCGGGGAGCTGTTTTTT
CDR3: CASSLGTYTGELFF

D: TRBD1
J: TRBJ2-7
size: few
V: TRBV12-5
DNA: TGTGCTAGTGGCCCCGGGACAGGAGCCTACGAGCAGTACTTC
CDR3: CASGPGTGAYEQYF

D: TRBD2
J: TRBJ2-5
size: -
V: TRBV5-5
DNA: TGTGCCAGCAGCTTGTTTGTGCGGGGGGGAGAGACCCAGTACTTC
CDR3: CASSLFVRGGETQYF

D: -
J: TRBJ1-5
size: -
V: TRBV19
DNA: TGTGCCAGTAGTAGGGGCCTCCAGCCCCAGCATTTT
CDR3: CASSRGLQPQHF

D: -
J: TRBJ2-7
size: -
V: TRBV10-3
DNA: TGTGCCATCAGTGTGTCGGTACAGCCCTACGAGCAGTACTTC
CDR3: CAISVSVQPYEQYF

D: TRBD2
J: TRBJ2-7
size: -
V: TRBV5-1
DNA: TGCGCCAGCAGCTTGGGACTAGCGGAAACCTATTCCCCCTACGAGCAGTACTTC
CDR3: CASSLGLAETYSPYEQYF

D: TRBD1
J: TRBJ1-6
size: -
V: TRBV7-6
DNA: TGTGCCAGCAGCTTAGAACAGGGGGCCTATAATTCACCCCTCCACTTT
CDR3: CASSLEQGAYNSPLHF

D: TRBD2
J: TRBJ2-1
size: -
V: TRBV6-5
DNA: TGTGCCAGCAGTTACTCGCGGGGGGCTTCCTACAATGAGCAGTTCTTC
CDR3: CASSYSRGASYNEQFF

D: -
J: TRBJ2-3
size: -
V: TRBV14
DNA: TGTGCCAGCAGCGGTTTTTGGGTCGGCGGGAAGCCGGTGTATGGCACAGATACGCAGTATTTT
CDR3: CASSGFWVGGKPVYGTDTQYF

D: TRBD1
J: TRBJ2-5
size: -
V: TRBV5-1
DNA: TGCGCCAGCAGCTTGATCAGGACAGGGCGGGAGACCCAGTACTTC
CDR3: CASSLIRTGRETQYF

D: TRBD1
J: TRBJ1-6
size: -
V: TRBV7-9
DNA: TGTGCCAGCAGCTTACCGGGACAGGTGTCACCCCTCCACTTT
CDR3: CASSLPGQVSPLHF